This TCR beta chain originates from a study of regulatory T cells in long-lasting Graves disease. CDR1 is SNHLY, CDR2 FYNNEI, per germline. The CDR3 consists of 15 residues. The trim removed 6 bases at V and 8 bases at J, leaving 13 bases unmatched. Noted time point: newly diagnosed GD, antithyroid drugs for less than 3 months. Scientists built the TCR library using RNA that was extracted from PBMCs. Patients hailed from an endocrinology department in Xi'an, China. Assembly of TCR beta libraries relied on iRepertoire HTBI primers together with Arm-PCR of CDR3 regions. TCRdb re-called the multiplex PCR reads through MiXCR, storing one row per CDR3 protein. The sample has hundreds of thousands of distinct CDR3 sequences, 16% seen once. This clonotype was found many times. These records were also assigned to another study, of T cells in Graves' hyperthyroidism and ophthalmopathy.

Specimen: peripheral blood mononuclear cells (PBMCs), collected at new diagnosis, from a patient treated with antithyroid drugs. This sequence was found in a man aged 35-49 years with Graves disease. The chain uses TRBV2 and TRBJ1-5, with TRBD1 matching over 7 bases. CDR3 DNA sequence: TGTGCCAGCAGGGATAAGACAGGGCCTAGTAAGCCCCAGCATTTT. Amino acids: CASRDKTGPSKPQHF.